The 30 T cell receptor beta chains presented below share a single source sample, sequenced in a study of cytomegalovirus exposure and HLA in healthy donors. Primers for the PCR totalled 60 Vbeta and 13 Jbeta. The method was immunoSEQ multiplex PCR; TCRdb's version includes in-frame clones alone and lacks a portion of them. The sample contains about 160,000 clones, approximately 88% of which appear only once. Sequencing input: PBMCs. Every receptor here comes from a woman aged 25-40 years in good health and CMV-seronegative.

This clone was detected once. The chain has TRBV19 and TRBJ2-1; D may be TRBD2 (7 bases). In germline, CDR1 is LNHDA, CDR2 SQIVND (reference sequence). Between the trimmed V and J ends, which lost 6 bases and 3 bases, there was a span of 15 bases. The CDR3 is 15 residues long. In nucleotides, the CDR3 is TGTGCCAGTAGCGGGGGGAGGGGGTTCTACAATGAGCAGTTCTTC. Translated: CASSGGRGFYNEQFF.

This clone has more than one count but fewer than ten. This chain joins TRBV6-5 and TRBJ2-7; TRBD1 matches at 8 bases. The V gene end was trimmed by 6 bases and the J gene end by 0 bases; junction bases not matched to a gene: 4. The CDR3 contains 14 residues. Germline V lookup: CDR1 MNHEY, CDR2 SVGAGI. CDR3 DNA sequence: TGTGCCAGCAGCCCAGGGGGCCGCTCCTACGAGCAGTACTTC. It codes for CASSPGGRSYEQYF.

This chain uses TRBV5-1 with TRBJ2-7, with a possible D match to TRBD1 (6 bases). CDR3 length: 15 amino acids. V lost 7 bases and J lost 2, with 19 bases in between. The germline V gene encodes CDR1 SGHRS and CDR2 YFSETQ. CDR3 sequence: CASHLTTGDPYEQYF. CDR3 DNA: TGCGCCAGCCACTTGACGACAGGCGATCCCTACGAGCAGTACTTC.

V usage is TRBV19 and J usage is TRBJ2-7, with D possibly TRBD2 on 5 matching bases. The V gene's germline CDR1 is LNHDA and CDR2 SQIVND (reference sequence). The CDR3 is 13 amino acids. V lost 2 bases, J lost 5 bases, and 10 bases lay in between. In DNA, the CDR3 is TGTGCCAGTAGTATAACTAGTACCGACGAGCAGTACTTC. Amino acid sequence: CASSITSTDEQYF.

This chain connects TRBV27 to TRBJ2-3; D remains ambiguous. The germline V gene encodes CDR1 MNHEY and CDR2 SMNVEV (reference sequence). V was cut by 3 bases and J by 4 bases, with 8 bases left in between. The CDR3 loop spans 13 amino acids. The CDR3 region has the DNA TGTGCCAGCAGTTTGGCATCCCCAGATACGCAGTATTTT. This codes for CASSLASPDTQYF.

This clone has a handful of counts. The V call is TRBV7-2, the J call TRBJ1-1, with 10 bases aligning to TRBD1. Germline V gives CDR1 SGHTA, CDR2 FQGNSA. The CDR3 runs to 15 residues. V shed 5 bases, J shed 4 bases, and the junction held 7 bases outside the gene matches. CDR3 coding DNA: TGTGCCAGCAGCACCCGGGACAGGGGACCCACTGAAGCTTTCTTT. Residues: CASSTRDRGPTEAFF.

The chain recombines TRBV9 with TRBJ2-1; TRBD1 aligns across 7 bases. CDR1 SGDLS and CDR2 YYNGEE come from the germline V gene. V was clipped by 0 bases and J by 5 bases; unmatched bases: 5. The CDR3 runs 15 residues. The CDR3 is CASSVAWDRDNEQFF. The CDR3 bases are TGTGCCAGCAGCGTAGCTTGGGACAGAGACAATGAGCAGTTCTTC.

The chain uses TRBV6-6 and TRBJ2-2; D gene ambiguous. The CDR3 extends over 14 amino acids. From germline, CDR1 is MNHNY and CDR2 SVGAGI (reference sequence). Trimming took off 8 bases at V and 2 bases at J, with 12 bases between the two ends. In nucleotides, the CDR3 is TGTGCCAGCTCGGCAGGCCCAAACACCGGGGAGCTGTTTTTT. Protein: CASSAGPNTGELFF.

The chain is built from TRBV12-1 and TRBJ2-5; the table calls TRBD1, which could not be checked here. TRBV12-1 counts as a pseudogene. The CDR3 is made up of 14 amino acids. Here the CDR3 reads CASSSKGRQETQYF. CDR3 nucleotides: TGTGCCAGCAGCTCGAAGGGGCGGCAAGAGACCCAGTACTTC.

This clone has just one count. The chain recombines TRBV6-6 with TRBJ2-5; a weak D match, TRBD1 (6 bases). Germline V CDR1 and CDR2: MNHNY, SVGAGI (reference sequence). Between the trimmed V and J ends, which lost 4 bases and 4 bases, there was a span of 19 bases. There are 16 residues in the CDR3. The CDR3 sequence is CASSSTLPGVGETQYF. The CDR3 DNA reads as TGTGCCAGCAGTTCTACCCTCCCAGGGGTAGGAGAGACCCAGTACTTC.

The chain uses TRBV7-9 and TRBJ1-5; D is unclear. CDR1 and CDR2 (germline): SEHNR, FQNEAQ (reference sequence). With 3 bases removed from V and 5 bases from J, the gap between germline ends came to 8 bases. CDR3 size: 13 residues. In DNA, the CDR3 is TGTGCCAGCAGCTTCGAGGAGGATCAGCCCCAGCATTTT. Translating gives CASSFEEDQPQHF. The variable domain in full, completed from reference TRBV7-9 and TRBJ1-5, reads DTGVSQNPRHKITKRGQNVTFRCDPISEHNRLYWYRQTLGQGPEFLTYFQNEAQLEKSRLLSDRFSAERPKGSFSTLEIQRTEQGDSAMYLCASSFEEDQPQHFGDGTRLSIL.

The chain recombines TRBV5-4 with TRBJ2-5; D perhaps matches TRBD2 (5 bases). The J call is doubtful: the DNA matches TRBJ2-7 better. CDR3 length: 13 amino acids. Germline-derived CDR1 and CDR2 are SGHNT and YYREEE (reference sequence). CDR3 residues: CASSPDRDYEQYF. In nucleotides, the CDR3 is TGTGCCAGCAGCCCAGACCGGGACTACGAGCAGTACTTC.

This chain connects TRBV9 to TRBJ2-6; perhaps TRBD2 as D (6 bases). Trimming left V 3 bases short and J 0 bases short, with 16 bases between. The germline CDR1 and CDR2 sequences are SGDLS and YYNGEE. The length of the CDR3 is 18 residues. The CDR3 sequence is CASSDRDFDPSGANVLTF. The CDR3 nucleotides read TGTGCCAGCAGCGACCGGGACTTCGACCCCTCTGGGGCCAACGTCCTGACTTTC.

As DNA, the CDR3 is TGTGCCACACAGGGGGATCCTTACGAGCAGTACTTC. Protein product: CATQGDPYEQYF. J is TRBJ2-7 and V is TRBV10-3; 8 nucleotides line up with TRBD1. Germline V CDR1 and CDR2: ENHRY, SYGVKD. J gave up 4 bases and V 10 bases, and 6 bases lay outside the gene matches. This CDR3 is built from 12 residues.

The V gene is TRBV18, the J gene TRBJ2-5, with D maybe TRBD1 (5 bases). The CDR3 consists of 13 residues. The V end lost 5 bases, the J end lost 0 bases, and 7 bases lay between the germline ends. Germline assignment: CDR1 KGHSH and CDR2 LQKENI. Written as DNA, the CDR3 is TGTGCCAGCTCAAGGGGAAACCAAGAGACCCAGTACTTC. Its protein product is CASSRGNQETQYF.

The rearrangement joins TRBV5-1 to TRBJ1-2; 12 nucleotides match TRBD1. This CDR3 is built from 17 residues. Germline V CDR1 and CDR2: SGHRS, YFSETQ. The V gene end was trimmed by 2 bases and the J gene end by 8 bases; junction bases not matched to a gene: 13. CDR3 sequence reads: CASSFFVPGQGATGYTF. In DNA, the CDR3 is TGCGCCAGCAGCTTTTTCGTCCCGGGACAGGGGGCGACGGGCTACACCTTC.

J is TRBJ2-7 and V is TRBV28, with 7 bases matching TRBD2. Looked up from germline, CDR1 is MDHEN and CDR2 is SYDVKM. This CDR3 spans 16 amino acids. Trimming at V came to 2 bases and at J to 0 bases, leaving 7 bases not matched to a gene. CDR3: CASSLDGGSISYEQYF. CDR3 coding DNA: TGTGCCAGCAGTTTAGACGGCGGGAGTATCTCCTACGAGCAGTACTTC.

This chain links TRBV27 with TRBJ1-5; 7 positions agree with TRBD1. Germline values: CDR1 MNHEY, CDR2 SMNVEV (reference sequence). CDR3 length: 16 amino acids. V lost 3 bases to trimming and J lost 1 base; unmatched junction nucleotides: 6. The CDR3 loop is CASSFTGVPSNQPQHF. As DNA, the CDR3 is TGTGCCAGCAGTTTTACAGGGGTTCCGAGCAATCAGCCCCAGCATTTT.

CDR3 bases: TGTGCCAGCTCTGGAGTAGGAACAGGGGGCGGTCAGCCCCAGCATTTT. This sequence encodes CASSGVGTGGGQPQHF. The rearrangement links TRBV19 to TRBJ1-5, with TRBD1 identical over 9 bases. The V gene end was trimmed by 9 bases and the J gene end by 6 bases; junction bases not matched to a gene: 15. Per germline, CDR1 LNHDA and CDR2 SQIVND (reference sequence). The CDR3 has 16 amino acids.

V gene TRBV7-2 combines with J gene TRBJ2-1; 9 positions match TRBD1. The V segment lost 2 bases and the J segment 4 bases; nucleotides outside the gene matches: 6. Per germline, CDR1 SGHTA and CDR2 FQGNSA. The CDR3 loop spans 16 amino acids. The CDR3 DNA is TGTGCCAGCAGCTTATCGTACAGGGGGCCTTACAATGAGCAGTTCTTC. This codes for CASSLSYRGPYNEQFF.

The V gene is TRBV6-5, the J gene TRBJ2-7, with 7 bases identical to TRBD2. Germline CDR1 is MNHEY and CDR2 is SVGAGI. The CDR3 runs to 15 residues. Trimming cost V 0 bases and J 2 bases; bases outside gene matches: 4. The CDR3 coding sequence is TGTGCCAGCAGTTACTCCTCCCGGGGGGCCTACGAGCAGTACTTC. Protein sequence: CASSYSSRGAYEQYF.

The chain links TRBV6-5 to TRBJ1-2; 11 bases match TRBD1. This CDR3 has 14 residues. The V and J ends lost 5 bases and 5 bases, in that order; junction bases with no gene match: 4. Germline CDR1 is MNHEY and CDR2 is SVGAGI. CDR3 loop: CASSRGQGVYGYTF. The CDR3 DNA follows: TGTGCCAGCAGTAGGGGACAGGGGGTATATGGCTACACCTTC.

This clone was seen only a few times. The chain employs TRBV6-5 and TRBJ2-4, with D perhaps TRBD2 (5 bases). Per the germline V gene, CDR1 is MNHEY and CDR2 is SVGAGI. The V gene lost 0 bases and the J gene lost 0 bases, with 6 bases spanning the gap. This CDR3 comprises 15 residues. This CDR3 is CASSYSEVAKNIQYF. CDR3 bases: TGTGCCAGCAGTTACTCGGAGGTAGCCAAAAACATTCAGTACTTC.

The rearrangement links TRBV7-6 to TRBJ1-4; D possibly corresponds to TRBD1 (5 bases). V lost 5 bases to trimming and J lost 3 bases, with 13 bases between them. CDR1 and CDR2 from the germline V gene are SGHVS and FNYEAQ. This CDR3 comprises 15 residues. CDR3 nucleotides: TGTGCCAGCAGCATCGGAGGGGCGGCTAATGAAAAACTGTTTTTT. Protein: CASSIGGAANEKLFF.

The count of this clone is one. The chain employs TRBV29-1 and TRBJ2-2; the D is unclear. CDR3 size: 11 residues. Germline assignment: CDR1 SQVTM and CDR2 ANQGSEA. Trimming took 7 bases from V and 4 from J, leaving 7 bases between them. CDR3 sequence (DNA): TGCAGCGCCGGAGTCACCGGGGAGCTGTTTTTT. As protein: CSAGVTGELFF.

In the case of this clone: One end of the junction does not line up with germline, which may come from a read error. This chain connects TRBV5-4 to TRBJ2-1; D is undetermined. This CDR3 has 14 amino acids. Germline CDR1 SGHNT, CDR2 YYREEE (reference sequence). The CDR3 DNA sequence: TGTGCCAGCAGTCCGGTCGGCGGATACAATAAGCAGTTCTTC. Encoded protein: CASSPVGGYNKQFF.

This chain links TRBV6-6 with TRBJ1-2; TRBD1 aligns across 9 bases. V trimming: 6 bases; J trimming: 5 bases; junction bases outside the gene matches: 7. Germline CDR1 reads MNHNY; CDR2 reads SVGAGI (reference sequence). The CDR3 length is 14 residues. The CDR3 here is CASRTGGKGYGYTF. The DNA for the CDR3 is TGTGCCAGCAGAACAGGGGGCAAGGGGTATGGCTACACCTTC.

The chain combines TRBV18 with TRBJ2-6; maybe TRBD1 (6 bases). This CDR3 comprises 17 residues. From germline, CDR1 is KGHSH and CDR2 LQKENI. The V and J ends lost 2 bases and 4 bases respectively, with 15 bases between them. CDR3 sequence (DNA): TGTGCCAGCTCACCAAGACAGGCCCTGTTGGGGGCCAACGTCCTGACTTTC. Translating it yields CASSPRQALLGANVLTF. The full variable domain, its missing parts supplied by reference TRBV18 and TRBJ2-6, is NAGVMQNPRHLVRRRGQEARLRCSPMKGHSHVYWYRQLPEEGLKFMVYLQKENIIDESGMPKERFSAEFPKEGPSILRIQQVVRGDSAAYFCASSPRQALLGANVLTFGAGSRLTVL.

The chain has TRBV5-4 and TRBJ2-5; 11 nucleotides line up with TRBD2. The CDR3 totals 16 residues. CDR1 is SGHNT and CDR2 is YYREEE in the germline V gene (reference sequence). Trimming at V came to 1 base and at J to 1 base, leaving 3 bases not matched to a gene. The CDR3 loop reads CASSLRLAGGQETQYF. CDR3 sequence (DNA): TGTGCCAGCAGCTTGAGGCTAGCGGGAGGCCAAGAGACCCAGTACTTC.

V usage is TRBV15 and J usage is TRBJ1-2; D is unresolved. The CDR3 spans 14 residues. V was shortened by 0 bases and J by 7 bases, with 12 bases between the two germline ends. Germline lookup yields CDR1 LNHNV and CDR2 YYDKDF (reference sequence). The CDR3 region is CATSRDERRFGYTF. The CDR3 region has the DNA TGTGCCACCAGCAGAGATGAGCGGCGATTTGGCTACACCTTC.